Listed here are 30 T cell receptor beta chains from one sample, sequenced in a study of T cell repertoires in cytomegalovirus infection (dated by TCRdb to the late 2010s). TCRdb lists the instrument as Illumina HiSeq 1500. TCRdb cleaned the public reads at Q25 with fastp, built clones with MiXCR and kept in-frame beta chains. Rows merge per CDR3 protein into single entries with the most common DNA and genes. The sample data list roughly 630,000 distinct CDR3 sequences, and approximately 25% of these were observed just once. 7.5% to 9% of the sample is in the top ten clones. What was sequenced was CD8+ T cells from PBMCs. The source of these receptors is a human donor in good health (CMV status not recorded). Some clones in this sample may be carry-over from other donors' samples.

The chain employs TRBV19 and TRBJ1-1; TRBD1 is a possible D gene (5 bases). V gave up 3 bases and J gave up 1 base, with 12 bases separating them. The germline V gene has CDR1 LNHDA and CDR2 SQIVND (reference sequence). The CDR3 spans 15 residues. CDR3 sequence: CASSMGPSPNTEAFF. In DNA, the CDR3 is TGTGCCAGTAGTATGGGGCCCTCCCCGAACACTGAAGCTTTCTTT.

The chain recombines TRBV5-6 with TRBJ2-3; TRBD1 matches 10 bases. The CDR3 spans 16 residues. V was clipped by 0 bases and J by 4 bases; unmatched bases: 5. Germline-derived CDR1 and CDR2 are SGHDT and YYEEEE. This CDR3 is CASSLDSGTGADTQYF. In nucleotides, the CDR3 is TGTGCCAGCAGCTTGGACTCCGGGACAGGGGCAGATACGCAGTATTTT.

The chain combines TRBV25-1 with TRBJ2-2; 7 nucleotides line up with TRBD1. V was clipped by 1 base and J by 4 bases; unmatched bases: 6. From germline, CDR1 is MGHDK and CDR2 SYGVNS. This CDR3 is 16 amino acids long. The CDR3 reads CASSELKTGLTGELFF. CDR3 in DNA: TGTGCCAGCAGTGAATTGAAGACAGGGCTCACCGGGGAGCTGTTTTTT.

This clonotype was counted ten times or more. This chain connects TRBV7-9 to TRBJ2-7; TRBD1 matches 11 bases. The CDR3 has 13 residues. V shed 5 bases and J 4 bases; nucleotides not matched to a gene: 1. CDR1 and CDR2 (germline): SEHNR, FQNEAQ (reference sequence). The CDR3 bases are TGTGCCAGCAGCGGACAGGGGGCTTACGAGCAGTACGTC. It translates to CASSGQGAYEQYV.

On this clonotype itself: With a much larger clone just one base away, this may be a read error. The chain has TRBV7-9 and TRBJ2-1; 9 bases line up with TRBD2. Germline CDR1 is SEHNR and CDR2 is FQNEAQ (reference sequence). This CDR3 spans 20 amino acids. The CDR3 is CVSSGLAREVSVKGNHEQFF. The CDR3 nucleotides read TGTGTCAGCAGCGGACTAGCGCGGGAAGTATCCGTGAAGGGAAATCATGAGCAGTTCTTC.

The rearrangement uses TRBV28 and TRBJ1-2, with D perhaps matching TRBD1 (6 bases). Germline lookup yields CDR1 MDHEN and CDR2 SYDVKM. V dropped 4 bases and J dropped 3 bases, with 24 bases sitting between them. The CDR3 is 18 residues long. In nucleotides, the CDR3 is TGTGCCAGCAGTTCCGCGGGACACCTAGCCGCTTTCGACTATGGCTACACCTTC. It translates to CASSSAGHLAAFDYGYTF.

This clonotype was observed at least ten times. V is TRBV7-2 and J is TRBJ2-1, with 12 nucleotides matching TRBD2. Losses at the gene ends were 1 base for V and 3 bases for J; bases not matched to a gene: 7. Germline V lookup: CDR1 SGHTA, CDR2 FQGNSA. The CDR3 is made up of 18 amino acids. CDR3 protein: CASSLEGLAGGHYNEQFF. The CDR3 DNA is TGTGCCAGCAGCTTAGAAGGGCTAGCGGGGGGGCACTACAATGAGCAGTTCTTC. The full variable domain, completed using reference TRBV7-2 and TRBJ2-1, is GAGVSQSPSNKVTEKGKDVELRCDPISGHTALYWYRQSLGQGLEFLIYFQGNSAPDKSGLPSDRFSAERTGGSVSTLTIQRTQQEDSAVYLCASSLEGLAGGHYNEQFFGPGTRLTVL.

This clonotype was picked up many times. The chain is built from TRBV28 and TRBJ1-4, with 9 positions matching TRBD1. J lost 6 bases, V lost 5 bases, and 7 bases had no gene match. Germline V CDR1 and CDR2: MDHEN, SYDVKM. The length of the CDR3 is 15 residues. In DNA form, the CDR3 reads TGTGCCAGCAGTCAAGGGACAGGGAGCCATGAAAAACTGTTTTTT. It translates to CASSQGTGSHEKLFF.

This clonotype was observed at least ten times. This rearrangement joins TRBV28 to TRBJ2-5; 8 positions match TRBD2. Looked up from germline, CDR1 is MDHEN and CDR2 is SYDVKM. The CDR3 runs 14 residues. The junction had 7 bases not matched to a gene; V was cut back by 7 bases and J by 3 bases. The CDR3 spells CASTKVGGEETQYF. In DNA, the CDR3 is TGTGCCAGCACCAAAGTCGGGGGGGAAGAGACCCAGTACTTC.

In DNA form, the CDR3 reads TGCAGGTTAGCGGGGGCCCCTTGGGAGCAGTTCTTC. This encodes CRLAGAPWEQFF. This chain uses TRBV20-1 with TRBJ2-1, with TRBD2 matching 9 bases. This CDR3 is 12 amino acids long. CDR1 is DFQATT and CDR2 is SNEGSKA in the germline V gene (reference sequence).

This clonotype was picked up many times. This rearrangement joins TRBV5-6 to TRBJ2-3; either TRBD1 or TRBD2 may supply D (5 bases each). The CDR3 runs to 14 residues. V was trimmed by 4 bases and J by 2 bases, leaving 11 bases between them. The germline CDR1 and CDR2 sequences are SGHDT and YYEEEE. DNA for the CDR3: TGTGCCAGCAGCCCGGGACGCCCCACAGATACGCAGTATTTT. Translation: CASSPGRPTDTQYF.

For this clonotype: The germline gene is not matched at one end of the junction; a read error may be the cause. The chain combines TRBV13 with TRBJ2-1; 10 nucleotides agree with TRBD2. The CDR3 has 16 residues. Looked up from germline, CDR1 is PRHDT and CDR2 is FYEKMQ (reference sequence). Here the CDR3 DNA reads TGCGCCAGCAGCCGCCTCGGGACTAGCGATTACAATGAGCAGTTCTTC. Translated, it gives CASSRLGTSDYNEQFF.

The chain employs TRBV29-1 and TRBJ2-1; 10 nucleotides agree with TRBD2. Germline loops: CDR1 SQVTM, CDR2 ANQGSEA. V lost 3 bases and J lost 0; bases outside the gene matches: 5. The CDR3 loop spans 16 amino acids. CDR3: CSVDGTSESSYNEQFF. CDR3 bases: TGCAGCGTTGATGGGACTAGCGAGAGCTCCTACAATGAGCAGTTCTTC.

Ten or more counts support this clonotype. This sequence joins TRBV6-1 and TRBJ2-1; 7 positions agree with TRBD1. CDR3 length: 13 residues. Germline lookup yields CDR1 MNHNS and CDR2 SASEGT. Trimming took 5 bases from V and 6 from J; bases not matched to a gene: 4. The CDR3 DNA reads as TGTGCCAGCAGTTGGGACAGCCCCAATGAGCAGTTCTTC. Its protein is CASSWDSPNEQFF.

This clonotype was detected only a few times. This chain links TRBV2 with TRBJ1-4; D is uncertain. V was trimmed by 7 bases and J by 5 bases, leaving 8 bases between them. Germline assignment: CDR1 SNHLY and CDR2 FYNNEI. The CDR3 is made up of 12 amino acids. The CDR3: CASTPPNEKLFF. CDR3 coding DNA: TGTGCCAGCACTCCCCCGAATGAAAAACTGTTTTTT.

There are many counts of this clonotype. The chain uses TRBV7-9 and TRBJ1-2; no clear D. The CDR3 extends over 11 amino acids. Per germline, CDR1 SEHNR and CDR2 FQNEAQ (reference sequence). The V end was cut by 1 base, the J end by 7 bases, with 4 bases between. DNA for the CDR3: TGTGCCAGCAGCTTAGAGGGTGGCTACACCTTC. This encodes CASSLEGGYTF.

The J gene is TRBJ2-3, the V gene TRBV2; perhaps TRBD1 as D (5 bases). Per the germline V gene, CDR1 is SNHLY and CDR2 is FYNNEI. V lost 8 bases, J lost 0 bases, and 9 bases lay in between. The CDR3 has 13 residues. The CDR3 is CASVRGSTDTQYF. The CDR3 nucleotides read TGTGCCAGCGTAAGGGGCAGCACAGATACGCAGTATTTT.

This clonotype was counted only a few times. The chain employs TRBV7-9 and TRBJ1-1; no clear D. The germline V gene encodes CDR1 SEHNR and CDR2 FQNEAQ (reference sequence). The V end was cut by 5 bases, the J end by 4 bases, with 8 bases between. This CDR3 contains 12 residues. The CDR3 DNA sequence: TGTGCCAGCAGCCCATCTACCACTGAAGCTTTCTTT. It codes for CASSPSTTEAFF.

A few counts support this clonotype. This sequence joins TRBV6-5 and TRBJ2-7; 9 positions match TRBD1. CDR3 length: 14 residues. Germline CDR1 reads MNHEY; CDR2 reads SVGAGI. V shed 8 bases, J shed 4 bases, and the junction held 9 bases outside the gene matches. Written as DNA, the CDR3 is TGTGCCAGCGGGGACAGGGCCCTTGGATACGAGCAGTACTTC. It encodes CASGDRALGYEQYF.

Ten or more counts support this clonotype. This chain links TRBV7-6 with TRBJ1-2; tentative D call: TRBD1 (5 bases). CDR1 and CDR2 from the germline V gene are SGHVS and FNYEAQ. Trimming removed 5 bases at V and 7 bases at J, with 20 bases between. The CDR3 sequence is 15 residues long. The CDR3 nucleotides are TGTGCCAGCAGCCCTCTGGGGACCCCAGGGAGTGGCTACACCTTC. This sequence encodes CASSPLGTPGSGYTF.

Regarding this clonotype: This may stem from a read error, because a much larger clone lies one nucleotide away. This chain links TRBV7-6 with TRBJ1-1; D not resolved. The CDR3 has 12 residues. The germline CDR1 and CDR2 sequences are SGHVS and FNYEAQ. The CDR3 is CTSSDRNTEAFF. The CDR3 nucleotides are TGTACCAGTTCAGATAGAAACACTGAAGCTTTCTTT.

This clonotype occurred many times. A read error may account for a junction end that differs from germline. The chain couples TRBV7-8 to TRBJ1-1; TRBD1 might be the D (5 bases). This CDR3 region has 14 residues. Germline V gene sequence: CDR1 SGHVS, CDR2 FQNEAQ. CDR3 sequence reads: CASSFPGPHTQAFF. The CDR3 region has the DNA TGTGCCAGCAGCTTCCCGGGACCCCACACTCAAGCTTTCTTT. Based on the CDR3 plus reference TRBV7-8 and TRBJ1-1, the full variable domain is GAGVSQSPRYKVAKRGQDVALRCDPISGHVSLFWYQQALGQGPEFLTYFQNEAQLDKSGLPSDRFFAERPEGSVSTLKIQRTQQEDSAVYLCASSFPGPHTQAFFGQGTRLTVV.

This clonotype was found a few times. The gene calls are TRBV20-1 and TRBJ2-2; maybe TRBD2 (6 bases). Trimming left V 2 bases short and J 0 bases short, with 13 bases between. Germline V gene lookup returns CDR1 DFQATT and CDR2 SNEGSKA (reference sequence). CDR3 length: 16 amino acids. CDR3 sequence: CSARSGRRANTGELFF. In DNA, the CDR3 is TGCAGTGCTAGAAGCGGGCGACGCGCGAACACCGGGGAGCTGTTTTTT.

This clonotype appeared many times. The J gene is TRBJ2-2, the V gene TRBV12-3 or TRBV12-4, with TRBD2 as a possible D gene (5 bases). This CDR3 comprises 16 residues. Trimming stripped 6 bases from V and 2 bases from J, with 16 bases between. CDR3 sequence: CASSHGMRANTGELFF. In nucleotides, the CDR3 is TGTGCCAGCAGCCATGGGATGCGGGCAAACACCGGGGAGCTGTTTTTT.

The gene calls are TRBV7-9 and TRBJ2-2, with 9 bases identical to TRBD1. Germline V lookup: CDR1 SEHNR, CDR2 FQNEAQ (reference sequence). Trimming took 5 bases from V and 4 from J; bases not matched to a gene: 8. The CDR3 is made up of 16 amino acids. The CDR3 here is CASSPYRGQGTGELFF. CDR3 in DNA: TGTGCCAGCAGCCCTTACAGGGGGCAAGGCACCGGGGAGCTGTTTTTT. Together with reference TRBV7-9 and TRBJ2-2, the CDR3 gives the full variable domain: DTGVSQNPRHKITKRGQNVTFRCDPISEHNRLYWYRQTLGQGPEFLTYFQNEAQLEKSRLLSDRFSAERPKGSFSTLEIQRTEQGDSAMYLCASSPYRGQGTGELFFGEGSRLTVL.

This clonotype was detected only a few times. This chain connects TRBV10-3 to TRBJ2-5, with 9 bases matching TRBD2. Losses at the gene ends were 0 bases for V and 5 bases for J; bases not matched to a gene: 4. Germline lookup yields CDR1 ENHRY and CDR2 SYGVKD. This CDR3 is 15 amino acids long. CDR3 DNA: TGTGCCATCAGTGAGTCTCTAGCGGGGACGGAGACCCAGTACTTC. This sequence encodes CAISESLAGTETQYF.

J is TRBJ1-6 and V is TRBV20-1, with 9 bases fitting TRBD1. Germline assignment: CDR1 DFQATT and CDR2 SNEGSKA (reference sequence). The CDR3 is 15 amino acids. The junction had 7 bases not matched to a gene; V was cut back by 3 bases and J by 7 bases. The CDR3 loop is CSASLQGALNSPLHF. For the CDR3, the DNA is TGCAGTGCTAGCTTACAGGGGGCGTTAAATTCACCCCTCCACTTT.

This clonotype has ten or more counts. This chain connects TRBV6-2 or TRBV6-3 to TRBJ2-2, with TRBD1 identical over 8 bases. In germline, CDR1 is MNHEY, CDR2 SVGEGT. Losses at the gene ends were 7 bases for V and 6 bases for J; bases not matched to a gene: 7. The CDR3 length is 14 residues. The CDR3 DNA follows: TGTGCCAGCACGGACAGGGTTTCATCCGGGGAGCTGTTTTTT. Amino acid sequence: CASTDRVSSGELFF.

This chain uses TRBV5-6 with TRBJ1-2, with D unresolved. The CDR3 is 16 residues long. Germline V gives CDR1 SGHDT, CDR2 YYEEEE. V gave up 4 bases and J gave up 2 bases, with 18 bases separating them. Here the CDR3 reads CASSPRVKMINYGYTF. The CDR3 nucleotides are TGTGCCAGCAGCCCTCGGGTGAAGATGATAAACTATGGCTACACCTTC.

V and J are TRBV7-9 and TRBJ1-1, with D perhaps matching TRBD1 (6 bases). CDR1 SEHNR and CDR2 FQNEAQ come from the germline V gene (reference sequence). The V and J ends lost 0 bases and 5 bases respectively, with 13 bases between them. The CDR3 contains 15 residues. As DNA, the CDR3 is TGTGCCAGCAGCTTAGCGAGCGGGGGCAAAACTGAAGCTTTCTTT. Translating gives CASSLASGGKTEAFF.